The 4 T cell receptor beta chains reported below all come from one sample, sequenced in a study of cytomegalovirus exposure and HLA in healthy donors. Assay used: immunoSEQ multiplex PCR; TCRdb lists only in-frame clones, some missing. The table lists 110,000 to 150,000 clones, 89% of them singletons. Source material: PBMCs. These receptor sequences come from a young woman in good health and CMV-seropositive.

In this sample, this clone turned up once. The V and J genes are TRBV5-5 and TRBJ2-5; 8 bases are a match to TRBD2. The germline gives CDR1 SGHKS, CDR2 YYEKEE (reference sequence). CDR3 size: 14 residues. With 4 bases clipped from V and 13 bases from J, the junction kept 15 bases outside the gene matches. CDR3 nucleotide sequence: TGTGCCAGCAGCAGGGGACTAGGAGAATGGTCCCCGTACTTC. Amino acids: CASSRGLGEWSPYF. The full variable domain, with the rest looked up from reference TRBV5-5 and TRBJ2-5, is DAGVTQSPTHLIKTRGQQVTLRCSPISGHKSVSWYQQVLGQGPQFIFQYYEKEERGRGNFPDRFSARQFPNYSSELNVNALLLGDSALYLCASSRGLGEWSPYFGPGTRLLVL.

The chain joins TRBV5-6 to TRBJ1-4; D may be TRBD1 (6 bases). CDR3 length: 15 residues. V was pared by 3 bases and J by 6 bases, with 15 bases between. CDR1 is SGHDT, CDR2 YYEEEE, per germline. Here the CDR3 reads CASSSWDTQYEKLFF. The CDR3 DNA sequence: TGTGCCAGCAGCTCCTGGGACACACAATATGAAAAACTGTTTTTT.

The chain links TRBV6-1 to TRBJ1-2; TRBD1 is a possible D gene (6 bases). CDR3 length: 13 residues. The V gene's germline CDR1 is MNHNS and CDR2 SASEGT. V lost 1 base, J lost 7 bases, and 10 bases lay in between. Here the CDR3 DNA reads TGTGCCAGCAGTGAAGACAGGGTTTCTGGCTACACCTTC. Amino acid sequence: CASSEDRVSGYTF.

The chain recombines TRBV7-6 with TRBJ2-7; D is perhaps TRBD2 (6 bases). Germline V gene data show CDR1 as SGHVS and CDR2 as FNYEAQ. This CDR3 has 15 amino acids. Between the trimmed V and J ends, which lost 4 bases and 0 bases, there was a span of 13 bases. The CDR3 sequence is CASSSRDLSSYEQYF. The CDR3 DNA follows: TGTGCCAGCAGCTCGCGGGATCTCTCCTCCTACGAGCAGTACTTC.